The rows below give T cell receptor beta chains drawn from one sample of a study of Ad26.COV2.S vaccination and SARS-CoV-2 variants. Profiling relied on immunoSEQ multiplex PCR, and the TCRdb table lists in-frame clones only, not all of them. Found here are over 110,000 clones, just over 85% of them singletons; the top ten hold about 5%. The sequences come from peripheral blood, collected after recovery from COVID-19. The origin of the receptors is a human donor who had recovered from COVID-19. CDR3s include the opening cysteine and the closing phenylalanine or tryptophan. The D gene is left open where the match is weak. Size is omitted from some rows. Given values are once, few, many or a class for expanded clones.

j_call v_call clone_size cdr3_length d_call cdr3_nt cdr3_aa
TRBJ1-1 TRBV28 - 15 - TGTGCCAGCAGTTTAGTTCCCAGCCTGAACACTGAAGCTTTCTTT CASSLVPSLNTEAFF
TRBJ2-1 TRBV7-2 - 16 TRBD2 TGTGCCAGCAGCTTTGCTAGCGGGACCTCCTACAATGAGCAGTTCTTC CASSFASGTSYNEQFF
TRBJ1-2 TRBV9 once 15 TRBD1 TGTGCCAGCAGCGTAGAGGGGACAGGGGGTTTTGGCTACACCTTC CASSVEGTGGFGYTF
TRBJ1-1 TRBV4-3 - 17 - TGCGCCAGCAGCCAAGTAGCAGGGGTGGTAGTTGACACTGAAGCTTTCTTT CASSQVAGVVVDTEAFF
TRBJ1-1 TRBV3-1/TRBV3-2 - 14 - TGTGCCAGCAGCCTAGTATTGGGGCGCGGGGGAGCTTTCTTT CASSLVLGRGGAFF
TRBJ2-3 TRBV5-6 - 15 - TGTGCCAGCAGCTTATTTGGCAGGGGCGCGGATACGCAGTATTTT CASSLFGRGADTQYF
TRBJ1-3 TRBV5-1 - 13 - TGCGCCAGCAGCTCTCAGCCTGGAAACACCATATATTTT CASSSQPGNTIYF
TRBJ2-1 TRBV9 - 15 TRBD2 TGTGCCAGCAGCGCGAGCAGGACTAGCGGGGTCGAGCAGTTCTTC CASSASRTSGVEQFF
TRBJ1-5 TRBV7-2 once 13 - TGTGCCAGCAGCCCGGGGACCTATCAGCCCCAGCATTTT CASSPGTYQPQHF
TRBJ1-1 TRBV14 - 13 - TGTGCCAGCAGGGACCTGACGAACACTGAAGCTTTCTTT CASRDLTNTEAFF
TRBJ1-3 TRBV6-6 - 15 - TGTGCCAGCAGAAGACTGACAGGTTCTGGAAACACCATATATTTT CASRRLTGSGNTIYF